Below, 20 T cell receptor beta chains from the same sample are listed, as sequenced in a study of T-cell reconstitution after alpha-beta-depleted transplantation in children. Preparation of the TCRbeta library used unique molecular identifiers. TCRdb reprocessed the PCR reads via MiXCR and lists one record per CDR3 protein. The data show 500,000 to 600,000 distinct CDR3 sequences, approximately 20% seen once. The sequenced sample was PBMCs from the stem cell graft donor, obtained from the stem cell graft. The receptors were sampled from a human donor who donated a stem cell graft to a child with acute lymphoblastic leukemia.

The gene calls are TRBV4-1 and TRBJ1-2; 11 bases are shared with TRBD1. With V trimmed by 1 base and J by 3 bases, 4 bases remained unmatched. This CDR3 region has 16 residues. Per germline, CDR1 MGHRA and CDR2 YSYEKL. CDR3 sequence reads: CASSQAPGQGDYGYTF. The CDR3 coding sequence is TGCGCCAGCAGCCAAGCCCCGGGACAGGGGGACTATGGCTACACCTTC.

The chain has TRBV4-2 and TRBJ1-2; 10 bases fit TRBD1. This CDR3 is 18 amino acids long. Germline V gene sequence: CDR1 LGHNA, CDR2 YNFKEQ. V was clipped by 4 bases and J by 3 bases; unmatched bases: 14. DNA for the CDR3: TGTGCCAGCAGCCCCGGCCGGGACAGGGGTATCCCCCACTATGGCTACACCTTC. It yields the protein CASSPGRDRGIPHYGYTF.

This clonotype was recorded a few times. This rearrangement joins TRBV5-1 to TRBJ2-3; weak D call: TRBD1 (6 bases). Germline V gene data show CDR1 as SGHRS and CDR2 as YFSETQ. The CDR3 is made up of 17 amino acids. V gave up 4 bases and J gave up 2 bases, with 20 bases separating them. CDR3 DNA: TGCGCCAGCAGCCGGATTGGACAGACGATTAACACAGATACGCAGTATTTT. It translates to CASSRIGQTINTDTQYF.

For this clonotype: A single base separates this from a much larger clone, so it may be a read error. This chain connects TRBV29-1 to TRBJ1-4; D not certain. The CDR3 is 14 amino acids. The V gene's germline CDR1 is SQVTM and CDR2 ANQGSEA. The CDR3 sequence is CSVRGFPTYEKLFF. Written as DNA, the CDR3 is TGCAGCGTTCGTGGGTTTCCAACTTATGAAAAACTGTTTTTT. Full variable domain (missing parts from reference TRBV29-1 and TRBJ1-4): SAVISQKPSRDICQRGTSLTIQCQVDSQVTMMFWYRQQPGQSLTLIATANQGSEATYESGFVIDKFPISRPNLTFSTLTVSNMSPEDSSIYLCSVRGFPTYEKLFFGSGTQLSVL.

The CDR3 DNA reads TGTGCCAGTAGCTCCGGGACAGCGCATGGCTACACCTTC. This gives the protein CASSSGTAHGYTF. The chain combines TRBV19 with TRBJ1-2; 7 bases agree with TRBD1. The germline CDR1 and CDR2 sequences are LNHDA and SQIVND (reference sequence). The CDR3 runs to 13 residues. Trimming cost V 6 bases and J 6 bases; bases outside gene matches: 7.

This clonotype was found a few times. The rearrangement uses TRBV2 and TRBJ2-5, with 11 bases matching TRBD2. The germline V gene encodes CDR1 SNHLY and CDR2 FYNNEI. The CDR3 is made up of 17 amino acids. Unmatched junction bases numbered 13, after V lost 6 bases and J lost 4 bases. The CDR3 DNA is TGTGCCAGCAGGGACCCCTCACTAGCGGGAGTTGGAGAGACCCAGTACTTC. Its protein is CASRDPSLAGVGETQYF. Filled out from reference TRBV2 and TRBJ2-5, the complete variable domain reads EPEVTQTPSHQVTQMGQEVILRCVPISNHLYFYWYRQILGQKVEFLVSFYNNEISEKSEIFDDQFSVERPDGSNFTLKIRSTKLEDSAMYFCASRDPSLAGVGETQYFGPGTRLLVL.

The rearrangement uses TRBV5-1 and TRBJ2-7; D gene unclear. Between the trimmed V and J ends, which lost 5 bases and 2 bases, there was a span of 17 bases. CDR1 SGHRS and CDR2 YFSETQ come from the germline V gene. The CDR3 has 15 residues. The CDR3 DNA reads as TGCGCCAGCAGAAACGAGGCAGGCTTGGCCTACGAGCAGTACTTC. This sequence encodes CASRNEAGLAYEQYF.

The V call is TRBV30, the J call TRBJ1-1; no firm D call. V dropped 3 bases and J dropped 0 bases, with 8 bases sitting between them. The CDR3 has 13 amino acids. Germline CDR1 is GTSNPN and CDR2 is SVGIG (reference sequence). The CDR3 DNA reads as TGTGCCTGGAGCTCGGGGATGAACACTGAAGCTTTCTTT. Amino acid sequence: CAWSSGMNTEAFF.

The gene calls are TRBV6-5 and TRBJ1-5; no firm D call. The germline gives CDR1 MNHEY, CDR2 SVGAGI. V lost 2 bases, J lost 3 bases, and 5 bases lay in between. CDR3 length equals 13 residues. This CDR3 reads CASSYGFNQPQHF. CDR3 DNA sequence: TGTGCCAGCAGTTACGGTTTCAATCAGCCCCAGCATTTT.

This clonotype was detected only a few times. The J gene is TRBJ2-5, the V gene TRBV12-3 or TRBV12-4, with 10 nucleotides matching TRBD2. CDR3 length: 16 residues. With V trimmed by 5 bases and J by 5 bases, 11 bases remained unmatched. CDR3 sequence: CASSTSGRAGWETQYF. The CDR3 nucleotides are TGTGCCAGCAGTACGAGCGGGAGGGCCGGTTGGGAGACCCAGTACTTC.

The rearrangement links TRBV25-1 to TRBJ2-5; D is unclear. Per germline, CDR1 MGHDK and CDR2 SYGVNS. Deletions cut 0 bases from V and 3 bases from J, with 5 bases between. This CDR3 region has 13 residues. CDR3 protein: CASSEYSEETQYF. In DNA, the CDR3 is TGTGCCAGCAGTGAATATTCAGAAGAGACCCAGTACTTC.

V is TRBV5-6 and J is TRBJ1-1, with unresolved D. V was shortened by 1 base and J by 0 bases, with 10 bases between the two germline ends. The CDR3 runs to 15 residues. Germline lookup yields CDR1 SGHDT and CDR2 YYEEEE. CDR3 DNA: TGTGCCAGCAGCTTGAGGATTTATTTGAACACTGAAGCTTTCTTT. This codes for CASSLRIYLNTEAFF.

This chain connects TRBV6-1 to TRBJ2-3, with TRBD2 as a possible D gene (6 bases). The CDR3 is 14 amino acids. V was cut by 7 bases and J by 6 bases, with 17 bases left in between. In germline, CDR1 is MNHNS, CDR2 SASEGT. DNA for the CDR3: TGTGCCAGCACCGCCGGGACTGGGGCTGATACGCAGTATTTT. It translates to CASTAGTGADTQYF.

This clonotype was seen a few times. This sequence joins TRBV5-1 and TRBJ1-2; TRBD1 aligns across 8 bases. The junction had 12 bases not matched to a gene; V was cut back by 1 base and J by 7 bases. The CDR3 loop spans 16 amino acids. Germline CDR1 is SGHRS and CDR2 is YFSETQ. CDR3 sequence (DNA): TGCGCCAGCAGCTTGAATTACGACAGGGGACATGGTGGCTACACCTTC. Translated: CASSLNYDRGHGGYTF. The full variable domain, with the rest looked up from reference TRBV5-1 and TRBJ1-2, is KAGVTQTPRYLIKTRGQQVTLSCSPISGHRSVSWYQQTPGQGLQFLFEYFSETQRNKGNFPGRFSGRQFSNSRSEMNVSTLELGDSALYLCASSLNYDRGHGGYTFGSGTRLTVV.

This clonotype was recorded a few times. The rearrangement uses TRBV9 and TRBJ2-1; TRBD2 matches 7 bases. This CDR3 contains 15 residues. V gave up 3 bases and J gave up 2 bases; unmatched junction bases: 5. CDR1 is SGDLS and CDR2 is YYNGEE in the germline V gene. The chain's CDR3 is CASSEGGGPYNEQFF. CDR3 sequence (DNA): TGTGCCAGCAGCGAGGGCGGGGGTCCCTACAATGAGCAGTTCTTC. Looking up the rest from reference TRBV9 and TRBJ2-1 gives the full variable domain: DSGVTQTPKHLITATGQRVTLRCSPRSGDLSVYWYQQSLDQGLQFLIQYYNGEERAKGNILERFSAQQFPDLHSELNLSSLELGDSALYFCASSEGGGPYNEQFFGPGTRLTVL.

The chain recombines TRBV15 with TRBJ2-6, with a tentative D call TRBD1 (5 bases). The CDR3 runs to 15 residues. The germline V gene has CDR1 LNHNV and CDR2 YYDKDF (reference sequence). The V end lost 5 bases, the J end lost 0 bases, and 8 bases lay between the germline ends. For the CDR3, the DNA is TGTGCCACCAGCCTCAGGGTCTCTGGGGCCAACGTCCTGACTTTC. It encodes CATSLRVSGANVLTF.

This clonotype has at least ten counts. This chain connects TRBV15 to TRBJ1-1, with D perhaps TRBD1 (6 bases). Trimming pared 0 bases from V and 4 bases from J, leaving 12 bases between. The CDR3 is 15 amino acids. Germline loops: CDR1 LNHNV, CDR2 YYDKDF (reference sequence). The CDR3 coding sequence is TGTGCCACCAGCAGAGATAGAGAGGGGGTCACTGAAGCTTTCTTT. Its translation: CATSRDREGVTEAFF.

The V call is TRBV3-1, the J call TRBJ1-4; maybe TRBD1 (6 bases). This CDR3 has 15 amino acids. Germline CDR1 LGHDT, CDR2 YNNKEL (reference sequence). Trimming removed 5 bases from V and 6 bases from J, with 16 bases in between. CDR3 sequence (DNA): TGTGCCAGCAGCACTCTTAGGGGGGGGGATGAAAAACTGTTTTTT. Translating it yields CASSTLRGGDEKLFF.

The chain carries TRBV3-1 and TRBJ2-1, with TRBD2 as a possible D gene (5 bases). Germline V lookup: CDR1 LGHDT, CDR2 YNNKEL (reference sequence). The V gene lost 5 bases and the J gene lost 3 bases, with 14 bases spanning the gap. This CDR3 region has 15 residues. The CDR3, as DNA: TGTGCCAGCAGCGAGAAGCGGACCTACTACAATGAGCAGTTCTTC. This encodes CASSEKRTYYNEQFF.

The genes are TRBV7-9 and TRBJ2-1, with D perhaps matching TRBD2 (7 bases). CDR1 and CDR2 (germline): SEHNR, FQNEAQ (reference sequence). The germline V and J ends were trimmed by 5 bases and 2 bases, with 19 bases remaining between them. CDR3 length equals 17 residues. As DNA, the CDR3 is TGTGCCAGCAGCCCGAATAAAGGGGGGGTGGCCTACAATGAGCAGTTCTTC. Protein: CASSPNKGGVAYNEQFF.